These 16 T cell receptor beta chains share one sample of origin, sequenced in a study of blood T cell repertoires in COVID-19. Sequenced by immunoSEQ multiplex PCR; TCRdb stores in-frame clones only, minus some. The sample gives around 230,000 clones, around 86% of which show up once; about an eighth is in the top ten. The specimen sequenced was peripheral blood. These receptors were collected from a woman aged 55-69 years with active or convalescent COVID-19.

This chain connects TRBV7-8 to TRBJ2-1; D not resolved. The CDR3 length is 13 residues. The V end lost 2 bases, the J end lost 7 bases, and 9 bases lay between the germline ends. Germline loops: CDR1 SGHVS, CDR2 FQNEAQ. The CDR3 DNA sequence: TGTGCCAGCAGCTTACGGTTTGTAAATGAGCAGTTCTTC. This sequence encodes CASSLRFVNEQFF.

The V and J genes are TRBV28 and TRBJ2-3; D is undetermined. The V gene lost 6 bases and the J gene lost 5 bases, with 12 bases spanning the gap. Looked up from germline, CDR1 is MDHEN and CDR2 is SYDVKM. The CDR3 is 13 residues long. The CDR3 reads CASSVVLKDTQYF. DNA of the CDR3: TGTGCCAGCAGCGTCGTCTTAAAAGATACGCAGTATTTT.

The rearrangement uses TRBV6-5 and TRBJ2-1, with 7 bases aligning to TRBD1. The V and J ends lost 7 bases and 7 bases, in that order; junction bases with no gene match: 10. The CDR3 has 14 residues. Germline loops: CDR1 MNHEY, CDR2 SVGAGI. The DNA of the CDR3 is TGTGCCAGCACCGACGAAGGGGGCCGGAATGAGCAGTTCTTC. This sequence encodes CASTDEGGRNEQFF.

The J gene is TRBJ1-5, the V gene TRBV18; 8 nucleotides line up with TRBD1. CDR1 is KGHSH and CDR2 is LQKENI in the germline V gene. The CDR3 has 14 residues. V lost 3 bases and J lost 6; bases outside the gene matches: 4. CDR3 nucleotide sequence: TGTGCCAGCTCACCGGACAGGGCGAGTCAGCCCCAGCATTTT. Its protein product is CASSPDRASQPQHF.

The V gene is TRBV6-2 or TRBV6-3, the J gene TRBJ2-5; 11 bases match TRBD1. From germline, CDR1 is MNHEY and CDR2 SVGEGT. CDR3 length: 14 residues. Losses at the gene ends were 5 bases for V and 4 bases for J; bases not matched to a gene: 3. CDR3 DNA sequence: TGTGCCAGCAGTCCGGGGACAGGGGGAGAGACCCAGTACTTC. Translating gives CASSPGTGGETQYF.

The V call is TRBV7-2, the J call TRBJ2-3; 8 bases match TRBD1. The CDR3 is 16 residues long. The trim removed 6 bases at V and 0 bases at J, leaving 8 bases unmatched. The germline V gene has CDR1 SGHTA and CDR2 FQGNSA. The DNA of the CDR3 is TGTGCCAGCAGATCGAACAGGGGGGTTAGCACAGATACGCAGTATTTT. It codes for CASRSNRGVSTDTQYF.

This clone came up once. CDR3 residues: CASSGVTALGSTYGYTF. As DNA, the CDR3 is TGTGCCAGCAGCGGGGTGACAGCCCTAGGCTCTACCTATGGCTACACCTTC. This rearrangement joins TRBV9 to TRBJ1-2; TRBD1 is a possible D gene (5 bases). Germline CDR1 is SGDLS and CDR2 is YYNGEE. V was trimmed by 3 bases and J by 4 bases, leaving 22 bases between them. The CDR3 totals 17 residues.

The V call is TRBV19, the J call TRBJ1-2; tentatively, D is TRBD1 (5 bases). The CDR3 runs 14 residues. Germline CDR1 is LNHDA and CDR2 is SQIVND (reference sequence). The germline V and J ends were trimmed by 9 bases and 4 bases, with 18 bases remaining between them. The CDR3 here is CASLKPGLAYGYTF. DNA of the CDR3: TGTGCCAGCCTTAAGCCGGGACTTGCCTATGGCTACACCTTC.

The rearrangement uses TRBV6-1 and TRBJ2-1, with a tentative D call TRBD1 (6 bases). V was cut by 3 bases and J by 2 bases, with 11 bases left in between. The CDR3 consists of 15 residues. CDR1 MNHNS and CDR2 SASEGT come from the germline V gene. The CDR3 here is CASSEQTGTYNEQFF. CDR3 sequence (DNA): TGTGCCAGCAGTGAGCAGACAGGAACCTACAATGAGCAGTTCTTC.

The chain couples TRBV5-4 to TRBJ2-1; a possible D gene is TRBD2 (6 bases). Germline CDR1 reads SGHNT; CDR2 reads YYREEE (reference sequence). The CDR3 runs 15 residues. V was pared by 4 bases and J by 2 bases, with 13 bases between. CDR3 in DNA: TGTGCCAGCAGCCAAACGGGGAGGACCTACAATGAGCAGTTCTTC. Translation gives CASSQTGRTYNEQFF.

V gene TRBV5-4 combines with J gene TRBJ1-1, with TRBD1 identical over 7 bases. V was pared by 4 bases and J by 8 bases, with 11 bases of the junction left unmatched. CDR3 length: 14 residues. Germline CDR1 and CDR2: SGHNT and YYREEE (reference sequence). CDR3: CASSTGQATTEAFF. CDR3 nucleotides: TGTGCCAGCAGCACCGGACAGGCCACAACCGAAGCTTTCTTT.

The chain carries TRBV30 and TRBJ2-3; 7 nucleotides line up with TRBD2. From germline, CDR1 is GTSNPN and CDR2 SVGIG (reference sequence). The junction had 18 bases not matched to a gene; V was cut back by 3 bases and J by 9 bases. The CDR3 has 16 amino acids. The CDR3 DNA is TGTGCCTGGAGAGGGCTGGGGGGGAACTATGGAAAGACGCAGTATTTT. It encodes CAWRGLGGNYGKTQYF.

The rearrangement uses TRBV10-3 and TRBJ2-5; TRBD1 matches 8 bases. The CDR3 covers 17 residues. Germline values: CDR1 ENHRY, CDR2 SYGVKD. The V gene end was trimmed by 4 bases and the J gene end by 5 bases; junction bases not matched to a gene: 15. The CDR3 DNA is TGTGCCATCAGTGGACCCCTAGGACAGGGTGGGGGGGAGACCCAGTACTTC. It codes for CAISGPLGQGGGETQYF.

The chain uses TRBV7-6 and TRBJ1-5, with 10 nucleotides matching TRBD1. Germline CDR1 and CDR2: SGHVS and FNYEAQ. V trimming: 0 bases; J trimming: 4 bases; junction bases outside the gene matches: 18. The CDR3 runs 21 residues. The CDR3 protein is CASSLAEGGTGEKINNQPQHF. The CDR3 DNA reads TGTGCCAGCAGCTTAGCGGAAGGTGGGACAGGGGAGAAAATTAATAATCAGCCCCAGCATTTT.

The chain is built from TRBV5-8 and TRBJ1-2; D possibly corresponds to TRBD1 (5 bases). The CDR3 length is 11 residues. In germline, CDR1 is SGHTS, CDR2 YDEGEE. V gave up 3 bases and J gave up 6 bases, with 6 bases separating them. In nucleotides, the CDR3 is TGTGCCAGCAGCTCAGGGAATGGCTACACCTTC. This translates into CASSSGNGYTF.

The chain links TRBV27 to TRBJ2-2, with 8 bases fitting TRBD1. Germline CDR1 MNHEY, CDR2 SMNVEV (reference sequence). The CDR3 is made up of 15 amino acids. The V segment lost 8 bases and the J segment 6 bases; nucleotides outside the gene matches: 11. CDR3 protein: CASRRQGKVSGELFF. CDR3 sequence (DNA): TGTGCCAGCCGCAGACAGGGGAAGGTATCCGGGGAGCTGTTTTTT.